This TCR beta chain emerged from a study of shared clonotypes between healthy human individuals. Study at large: Researchers assigned three CD4 naive, three CD4 memory, two CD8 naive and one CD8 memory plate to each donor. Study-wide results and limits: A handful of donors held roughly 5% of naive CD4 clonotypes in common.

CD45RO-negative CD8 cells positively selected for CCR7 made up the naive population, which excluded terminally differentiated effector memory CD45RA+ cells. This clone showed up just once. What it binds is not known. The CDR3 contains 14 residues. The V gene lost 7 bases and the J gene lost 3 bases, with 14 bases spanning the gap. Per germline, CDR1 LNHNV and CDR2 YYDKDF (reference sequence). TCRdb keeps only in-frame clones here, not all; method: immunoSEQ multiplex PCR. The data show around 600,000 clones, about 98% seen once. The genes are TRBV15 and TRBJ2-3; D ambiguous. The source is a man under 40 in good health. Sequenced input: naive CD8+ T cells sorted from blood. As DNA, the CDR3 is TGTGCCACCACCCCAGTAGGCAGGACAGATACGCAGTATTTT. Amino acid sequence: CATTPVGRTDTQYF.